These 15 T cell receptor beta chains originate from one sample sequenced in a study of cytomegalovirus exposure and HLA in healthy donors. PCR used 60 Vbeta primers and 13 Jbeta primers. TCRdb keeps only in-frame clones here, not all; method: immunoSEQ multiplex PCR. The table shows 100,000 or so clones, with more than 80% occurring only once. The material sequenced was PBMCs. These receptors all stem from a man aged 18 to 29 in good health and CMV-seronegative.

The V gene is TRBV15, the J gene TRBJ2-7, with a tentative D call TRBD2 (5 bases). Germline V gives CDR1 LNHNV, CDR2 YYDKDF (reference sequence). The CDR3 runs to 15 residues. Trimming took 0 bases from V and 5 from J, leaving 14 bases between them. CDR3: CATSREGEGLHEQYF. The CDR3 bases are TGTGCCACCAGCAGAGAGGGTGAGGGCCTCCACGAGCAGTACTTC.

The chain joins TRBV9 to TRBJ2-7, with 9 positions matching TRBD2. The V gene end was trimmed by 3 bases and the J gene end by 2 bases; junction bases not matched to a gene: 9. The CDR3 spans 16 residues. CDR1 is SGDLS, CDR2 YYNGEE, per germline. Here the CDR3 reads CASSGHIAGDPYEQYF. The CDR3 DNA reads as TGTGCCAGCAGCGGACATATAGCGGGAGACCCCTACGAGCAGTACTTC.

The V and J genes are TRBV5-1 and TRBJ2-5; D ambiguous. Trimming took 1 base from V and 2 from J, leaving 6 bases between them. The CDR3 covers 13 residues. The V gene's germline CDR1 is SGHRS and CDR2 YFSETQ. CDR3 bases: TGCGCCAGCAGCTTGCCGCAGCAAGAGACCCAGTACTTC. Translating it yields CASSLPQQETQYF.

This chain uses TRBV2 with TRBJ2-3; D may be TRBD2 (5 bases). Trimming pared 2 bases from V and 2 bases from J, leaving 11 bases between. This CDR3 region has 15 residues. Germline loops: CDR1 SNHLY, CDR2 FYNNEI. This CDR3 is CASSERLANTDTQYF. The CDR3 DNA sequence: TGTGCCAGCAGTGAAAGGCTAGCCAACACAGATACGCAGTATTTT.

This clone was seen a few times. V is TRBV6-4 and J is TRBJ2-1; TRBD2 agrees at 11 bases. Germline V lookup: CDR1 MRHNA, CDR2 SNTAGT. The CDR3 covers 16 residues. Trimming took 6 bases from V and 4 from J; bases not matched to a gene: 8. CDR3 bases: TGTGCCAGCAGCCCGACAGGGACTAGCGGATACAATGAGCAGTTCTTC. Its protein is CASSPTGTSGYNEQFF.

V is TRBV27 and J is TRBJ2-7; possible D gene TRBD2, 5 bases. The germline CDR1 and CDR2 sequences are MNHEY and SMNVEV (reference sequence). The CDR3 sequence is 15 residues long. V was clipped by 0 bases and J by 2 bases, with 11 bases between them. The CDR3 DNA sequence: TGTGCCAGCAGTTTATCGGGCGGGCTAACCTACGAGCAGTACTTC. It yields the protein CASSLSGGLTYEQYF.

The V and J genes are TRBV5-4 and TRBJ2-2; D is uncertain. Trimming took 4 bases from V and 5 from J, leaving 9 bases between them. The CDR3 has 13 residues. CDR1 and CDR2 from the germline V gene are SGHNT and YYREEE (reference sequence). This CDR3 is CASSITPTGELFF. The CDR3 DNA reads as TGTGCCAGCAGCATCACACCAACCGGGGAGCTGTTTTTT.

The chain employs TRBV7-9 and TRBJ2-2; 7 bases map to TRBD2. Germline V gene lookup returns CDR1 SEHNR and CDR2 FQNEAQ (reference sequence). V gave up 7 bases and J gave up 1 base; unmatched junction bases: 6. The CDR3 length is 15 residues. The CDR3 nucleotides read TGTGCCAGCACCAAGAAGCGGGAGAACACCGGGGAGCTGTTTTTT. This gives the protein CASTKKRENTGELFF.

The rearrangement joins TRBV11-2 to TRBJ1-1; D is unclear. The V gene lost 2 bases and the J gene lost 1 base, with 5 bases spanning the gap. The length of the CDR3 is 13 residues. The germline CDR1 and CDR2 sequences are SGHAT and FQNNGV. This chain's CDR3 is CASSLSRNTEAFF. CDR3 coding DNA: TGTGCCAGCAGCTTATCCAGGAACACTGAAGCTTTCTTT.

The rearrangement links TRBV6-1 to TRBJ2-7; 8 nucleotides align to TRBD2. Looked up from germline, CDR1 is MNHNS and CDR2 is SASEGT. V shed 3 bases and J 2 bases; nucleotides not matched to a gene: 0. CDR3 length: 13 residues. The CDR3 protein is CASSEGLAYEQYF. The CDR3 DNA reads as TGTGCCAGCAGTGAGGGACTAGCCTACGAGCAGTACTTC.

The chain couples TRBV28 to TRBJ1-1; tentatively, D is TRBD1 (6 bases). CDR1 and CDR2 (germline): MDHEN, SYDVKM. The length of the CDR3 is 12 residues. V lost 2 bases and J lost 8, with 9 bases in between. DNA for the CDR3: TGTGCCAGCAGTTTAATCGACAGGGAAGCTTTCTTT. Amino acid sequence: CASSLIDREAFF.

This clone was recorded once. The chain combines TRBV10-3 with TRBJ1-2; D is uncertain. CDR1 and CDR2 (germline): ENHRY, SYGVKD. V was trimmed by 0 bases and J by 13 bases, leaving 15 bases between them. This CDR3 has 13 residues. CDR3 bases: TGTGCCATCAGTGAGTCGGTGTCAGCGGCTTCCACCTTC. The encoded protein is CAISESVSAASTF.

In this sample, this clone turned up a few times. The chain combines TRBV29-1 with TRBJ2-3; 10 positions match TRBD2. Germline lookup yields CDR1 SQVTM and CDR2 ANQGSEA. V shed 7 bases and J 0 bases; nucleotides not matched to a gene: 7. CDR3 size: 15 residues. CDR3 sequence: CSATTSGTSTDTQYF. The CDR3, as DNA: TGCAGCGCGACCACTAGCGGGACAAGCACAGATACGCAGTATTTT.

The V gene is TRBV7-2, the J gene TRBJ2-2; TRBD1 matches 9 bases. The germline gives CDR1 SGHTA, CDR2 FQGNSA. The ends lost 3 bases at V and 6 bases at J; junction bases unmatched: 5. The CDR3 covers 15 residues. DNA for the CDR3: TGTGCCAGCAGCTTTCAGGGACAGGGATCCGGGGAGCTGTTTTTT. It encodes CASSFQGQGSGELFF.

This clone was counted between two and nine times. The V call is TRBV6-5, the J call TRBJ2-3; TRBD2 matches 8 bases. With 6 bases clipped from V and 5 bases from J, the junction kept 7 bases outside the gene matches. Germline-derived CDR1 and CDR2 are MNHEY and SVGAGI. This CDR3 is 14 amino acids long. The chain's CDR3 is CASRKREGRDTQYF. DNA for the CDR3: TGTGCCAGCAGAAAACGGGAGGGACGAGATACGCAGTATTTT.